This is a list of T cell receptor beta chains from one sample in a study of cytomegalovirus exposure and HLA in healthy donors. Clones were sequenced by immunoSEQ multiplex PCR, and TCRdb holds only the in-frame ones, with some missing. Altogether 73,000 or so clones are present, around four fifths being singletons, with the ten largest covering 6% to 7.5%. Sequencing was done on a sample of PBMCs. The source is a human donor in good health. Both conserved end residues are part of each CDR3. The order of the fields is D gene, J gene, V gene, clone size, CDR3 DNA, CDR3 protein. The D gene is left open where the match is weak. Expanded clones get a size class; other rows say once, few or many, or leave the size out.

TRBD1 TRBJ2-7 TRBV19 - TGTGCCAGTAGTACCCGACAGGGGAACTACGAGCAGTACTTC CASSTRQGNYEQYF
TRBD1 TRBJ2-7 TRBV9 - TGTGCCAGCAGCCTTGAGGGGACAGGGGGCTACGAGCAGTACTTC CASSLEGTGGYEQYF
- TRBJ1-2 TRBV5-5 few TGTGCCAGCAGCTTCCCTGCGGAGGGCTATGGCTACACCTTC CASSFPAEGYGYTF
- TRBJ1-5 TRBV5-5 - TGTGCCAGCAGCCCCGGGACACTAGATCAGCCCCAGCATTTT CASSPGTLDQPQHF
TRBD2 TRBJ2-7 TRBV6-5 once TGTGCCAGCAGCAGACCGGGACTAGCAACCTACGAGCAGTACTTC CASSRPGLATYEQYF
- TRBJ1-2 TRBV5-4 few TGTGCCAGCAGCTTGGGAGGGGGTAGTAACTATGGCTACACCTTC CASSLGGGSNYGYTF
TRBD2 TRBJ2-1 TRBV29-1 - TGCAGCGTCGGAAAAAGGACTAGCGGGGACAATGAGCAGTTCTTC CSVGKRTSGDNEQFF
TRBD2 TRBJ2-1 TRBV27 - TGTGCCAGCAGTTCCGCTCGCGAGCGGGGGGCGGGGAATGAGCAGTTCTTC CASSSARERGAGNEQFF
TRBD1 TRBJ2-5 TRBV11-2 once TGTGCCAGCAGCTTGGCCGGGACAGGGGAGGAGACCCAGTACTTC CASSLAGTGEETQYF
- TRBJ1-5 TRBV19 - TGTGCCAGTAGTATTACAGGGCCTTATAGCAATCAGCCCCAGCATTTT CASSITGPYSNQPQHF
- TRBJ1-6 TRBV19 - TGTGCCAGTAAGGTTGGTAGGCAGGTTCATTCACCCCTCCACTTT CASKVGRQVHSPLHF
- TRBJ1-1 TRBV29-1 - TGCAGCGTTTCCGGGGCTGAAGCTTTCTTT CSVSGAEAFF
TRBD2 TRBJ2-7 TRBV6-1 - TGTGCCAGCAGAACGCGGGGGGGGTCCTACGAGCAGTACTTC CASRTRGGSYEQYF
TRBD1 TRBJ2-7 TRBV29-1 - TGCAGCGTTGAAAACACAGGGGACGAGCAGTACTTC CSVENTGDEQYF
TRBD2 TRBJ2-3 TRBV5-8 - TGTGCCAGCAGCTGGCGAGCGGGGACGTCCCCAGATACGCAGTATTTT CASSWRAGTSPDTQYF
- TRBJ1-1 TRBV30 - TGTGCCGTTGGAGGGCTGGAGGAGGCTTTCTTT CAVGGLEEAFF
TRBD2 TRBJ2-5 TRBV7-3 - TGTGCCAGCAGCTTAAATCCCGGGGGGGGCCAAGAGACCCAGTACTTC CASSLNPGGGQETQYF
TRBD2 TRBJ2-5 TRBV7-8 - TGTGCCAGCAGCTTAGCGGAGCGGGGCCTCCAAGAGACCCAGTACTTC CASSLAERGLQETQYF
- TRBJ2-2 TRBV15 - TGTGCCACCGATAGGGGCCGCACCGGGGAGCTGTTTTTT CATDRGRTGELFF
TRBD2 TRBJ2-7 TRBV6-6 - TGTGCCAGCACCATCGGGGGGGGAGCGGGGCGCTACGAGCAGTACTTC CASTIGGGAGRYEQYF
TRBD2 TRBJ2-3 TRBV11-2 - TGTGCCAGCAGCCTCCGGGGGAGGGCGGGGGGTACAGATACGCAGTATTTT CASSLRGRAGGTDTQYF